The 23 T cell receptor beta chains reported below all come from one sample, sequenced in a study of regulatory T cells in long-lasting Graves disease. Arm-PCR with iRepertoire HTBI primers amplified the CDR3 regions for these TCR beta libraries. Each CDR3 protein gets one entry after TCRdb re-called the multiplex PCR reads with MiXCR. The table lists approximately 400,000 distinct CDR3 sequences, under 25% of them singletons. As for time point: persistent/refractory GD, antithyroid drugs over 5 years with positive TRAb. PBMC-derived RNA was used for the TCR library. Sample: peripheral blood mononuclear cells (PBMCs), taken when the disease was refractory, from a patient treated with antithyroid drugs. The receptors derive from a female donor with Graves disease.

This clonotype was observed at least ten times. The J gene is TRBJ2-7, the V gene TRBV28, with D possibly TRBD2 on 5 matching bases. V shed 5 bases and J shed 2 bases, with 10 bases lying between them. Germline-derived CDR1 and CDR2 are MDHEN and SYDVKM. The CDR3 consists of 13 residues. The CDR3 protein is CASSPSSPYEQYF. In DNA, the CDR3 is TGTGCCAGCAGTCCGTCTAGCCCCTACGAGCAGTACTTC.

This clonotype showed up many times. The chain joins TRBV6-5 to TRBJ2-2; 7 bases agree with TRBD1. The CDR3 spans 14 residues. Germline V gives CDR1 MNHEY, CDR2 SVGAGI. V dropped 2 bases and J dropped 5; count of bases not matched to a gene: 2. The CDR3 DNA reads TGTGCCAGCAGTTACATACAGGGGACCGGGGAGCTGTTTTTT. As protein: CASSYIQGTGELFF.

The CDR3 spells CASSLSGSSGDTQYF. The CDR3 DNA follows: TGTGCCAGCAGTTTAAGCGGGAGCTCAGGAGATACGCAGTATTTT. V gene TRBV27 combines with J gene TRBJ2-3; 8 nucleotides align to TRBD2. The length of the CDR3 is 15 residues. V shed 2 bases and J 5 bases; nucleotides not matched to a gene: 6. Germline V gives CDR1 MNHEY, CDR2 SMNVEV (reference sequence).

This clonotype has just a few counts. The V gene is TRBV12-5, the J gene TRBJ2-4, with D possibly being TRBD2 (6 bases). Trimming stripped 3 bases from V and 9 bases from J, with 9 bases between. Germline CDR1 is LGHNT and CDR2 is FRNRAP. CDR3 size: 12 residues. The CDR3 coding sequence is TGTGCTAGTGGTTTTGCGGGATCCATTCAGTACTTC. It encodes CASGFAGSIQYF.

This clonotype showed up many times. The rearrangement joins TRBV5-6 to TRBJ1-1, with 8 bases that match TRBD1. The CDR3 has 14 amino acids. The germline V gene has CDR1 SGHDT and CDR2 YYEEEE. Trimming took 0 bases from V and 3 from J; bases not matched to a gene: 1. CDR3 loop: CASSLAGQDTEAFF. The CDR3 nucleotides are TGTGCCAGCAGCTTGGCGGGACAGGACACTGAAGCTTTCTTT.

Many counts were recorded for this clonotype. V usage is TRBV12-3 or TRBV12-4 and J usage is TRBJ2-2, with 10 bases matching TRBD1. The CDR3 has 17 residues. Trimming cost V 3 bases and J 6 bases; bases outside gene matches: 10. The CDR3 region has the DNA TGTGCCAGCAGTTTGGGACAGGGGACCGTCTGGGCCGGGGAGCTGTTTTTT. It encodes CASSLGQGTVWAGELFF.

J is TRBJ2-7 and V is TRBV19, with 9 bases lining up with TRBD2. This CDR3 region has 15 residues. Trimming removed 7 bases from V and 0 bases from J; junction bases left unmatched: 7. Germline values: CDR1 LNHDA, CDR2 SQIVND (reference sequence). The CDR3 loop reads CASTPTSGVSYEQYF. DNA for the CDR3: TGTGCCAGTACCCCGACTAGCGGAGTCTCCTACGAGCAGTACTTC.

This clonotype has a handful of counts. The chain has TRBV6-2 or TRBV6-3 and TRBJ2-5, with TRBD2 matching over 7 bases. The trim removed 5 bases at V and 3 bases at J, leaving 12 bases unmatched. The CDR3 extends over 16 amino acids. From germline, CDR1 is MNHEY and CDR2 SVGEGT. CDR3 sequence reads: CASSPLRSAGEETQYF. CDR3 nucleotide sequence: TGTGCCAGCAGTCCTCTCCGCTCGGCGGGAGAAGAGACCCAGTACTTC.

Comments on this clonotype: One junction end does not reproduce the germline sequence, and a read error may be involved. The V gene is TRBV14, the J gene TRBJ2-7; 7 bases are shared with TRBD1. Per the germline V gene, CDR1 is SGHDN and CDR2 is FVKESK. CDR3 length: 15 amino acids. The CDR3 spells CASSTDTGALYEQCF. CDR3 coding DNA: TGTGCCAGCAGCACGGACACAGGGGCTTTGTACGAGCAGTGCTTC.

This clonotype has just a few counts. The chain joins TRBV24-1 to TRBJ2-5, with 10 bases fitting TRBD2. There are 16 residues in the CDR3. Germline CDR1 and CDR2: KGHDR and SFDVKD. Trimming took 4 bases from V and 4 from J; bases not matched to a gene: 8. CDR3 loop: CATSDPRVAGGETQYF. DNA for the CDR3: TGTGCCACCAGTGACCCCAGGGTAGCGGGGGGAGAGACCCAGTACTTC.

In its sample, this clonotype was seen many times. V gene TRBV10-3 combines with J gene TRBJ2-5; the D gene is possibly TRBD1 (6 bases). This CDR3 contains 13 residues. Trimming cost V 6 bases and J 1 base, with 9 bases left between them. In germline, CDR1 is ENHRY, CDR2 SYGVKD. The CDR3 sequence is CAIRGHLQETQYF. The CDR3 DNA sequence: TGTGCCATCAGGGGACATCTCCAAGAGACCCAGTACTTC.

The chain employs TRBV7-2 and TRBJ1-5; a possible D gene is TRBD1 (6 bases). Deletions cut 4 bases from V and 7 bases from J, with 17 bases between. This CDR3 contains 15 residues. Germline V CDR1 and CDR2: SGHTA, FQGNSA. The CDR3 DNA is TGTGCCAGCAGCTCACACACAGGGCCAGGCCAGCCCCAGCATTTT. Protein product: CASSSHTGPGQPQHF.

The chain uses TRBV7-2 and TRBJ1-4, with D perhaps TRBD1 (5 bases). V gave up 2 bases and J gave up 11 bases, with 24 bases separating them. The CDR3 length is 17 residues. Germline V gene sequence: CDR1 SGHTA, CDR2 FQGNSA. The CDR3 sequence is CASSLMSPNEKGWKLFF. The CDR3 nucleotides read TGTGCCAGCAGCTTAATGAGTCCAAACGAAAAGGGGTGGAAACTGTTTTTT.

The J gene is TRBJ2-1, the V gene TRBV12-3 or TRBV12-4; 14 bases match TRBD2. The CDR3 spans 17 residues. Germline trimming cut 6 bases from V and 5 bases from J; bases unmatched to any gene: 9. The CDR3 DNA is TGTGCCAGCAGCGGGACTAGCGGGAGTTTGGCACACAATGAGCAGTTCTTC. Its protein is CASSGTSGSLAHNEQFF.

In its sample, this clonotype was seen a few times. This sequence joins TRBV6-1 and TRBJ2-7, with a tentative D call TRBD1 (6 bases). Deletions cut 0 bases from V and 3 bases from J, with 18 bases between. The CDR3 runs to 17 residues. Germline V gives CDR1 MNHNS, CDR2 SASEGT. CDR3 nucleotides: TGTGCCAGCAGTGAAGCGGGTATAGGACAGCGATTCTACGAGCAGTACTTC. Protein product: CASSEAGIGQRFYEQYF.

This clonotype was seen a handful of times. J is TRBJ1-5 and V is TRBV19; D remains unclear. This CDR3 is 14 amino acids long. V lost 4 bases and J lost 3, with 10 bases in between. CDR1 is LNHDA, CDR2 SQIVND, per germline (reference sequence). CDR3 in DNA: TGTGCCAGTAGTAATTTCGGGGACAATCAGCCCCAGCATTTT. It translates to CASSNFGDNQPQHF. Full variable domain (rest looked up from reference TRBV19 and TRBJ1-5): DGGITQSPKYLFRKEGQNVTLSCEQNLNHDAMYWYRQDPGQGLRLIYYSQIVNDFQKGDIAEGYSVSREKKESFPLTVTSAQKNPTAFYLCASSNFGDNQPQHFGDGTRLSIL.

This clonotype showed up many times. At one end, the junction sequence differs from germline, possibly due to a read error. This chain links TRBV11-2 with TRBJ1-6, with 9 bases matching TRBD1. The germline V gene encodes CDR1 SGHAT and CDR2 FQNNGV. The CDR3 totals 16 residues. For the CDR3, the DNA is TGTGCCAGCAGCTTACGGGTCGGACAGGGGAATTCGCCCCTCCACTTT. Translation: CASSLRVGQGNSPLHF. Together with reference TRBV11-2 and TRBJ1-6, the CDR3 gives the full variable domain: EAGVAQSPRYKIIEKRQSVAFWCNPISGHATLYWYQQILGQGPKLLIQFQNNGVVDDSQLPKDRFSAERLKGVDSTLKIQPAKLEDSAVYLCASSLRVGQGNSPLHFGNGTRLTVT.

This clonotype was seen only a few times. The V gene is TRBV6-1, the J gene TRBJ1-5; 7 bases line up with TRBD1. Germline V CDR1 and CDR2: MNHNS, SASEGT. The CDR3 consists of 13 residues. V lost 8 bases to trimming and J lost 6 bases; unmatched junction nucleotides: 7. This CDR3 is CASADRLSQPQHF. The CDR3 DNA sequence: TGTGCCAGCGCGGACAGGCTTAGTCAGCCCCAGCATTTT.

This clonotype was seen at least ten times. V and J are TRBV12-3 or TRBV12-4 and TRBJ2-5; 7 nucleotides match TRBD1. Trimming at V came to 3 bases and at J to 5 bases, leaving 9 bases not matched to a gene. This CDR3 contains 15 residues. CDR3 region: CASSFGTATRETQYF. The CDR3 DNA reads as TGTGCCAGCAGTTTTGGGACAGCGACCAGGGAGACCCAGTACTTC.

The J gene is TRBJ2-7, the V gene TRBV7-2; TRBD1 matches at 8 bases. Germline loops: CDR1 SGHTA, CDR2 FQGNSA. V shed 5 bases, J shed 2 bases, and the junction held 8 bases outside the gene matches. The CDR3 sequence is 15 residues long. CDR3 sequence (DNA): TGTGCCAGCAGCCCCAGGACAGGGATGACCTACGAGCAGTACTTC. Translation gives CASSPRTGMTYEQYF.

The chain has TRBV12-3 or TRBV12-4 and TRBJ2-5, with TRBD2 matching 12 bases. CDR3 length: 12 residues. The V gene end was trimmed by 10 bases and the J gene end by 5 bases; junction bases not matched to a gene: 2. The CDR3 spells CATGTSGETQYF. CDR3 bases: TGTGCCACGGGGACTAGCGGGGAGACCCAGTACTTC.

This clonotype was counted a few times. The V gene is TRBV20-1, the J gene TRBJ1-1; D unresolved. The CDR3 contains 14 residues. The germline V gene encodes CDR1 DFQATT and CDR2 SNEGSKA (reference sequence). Trimming took off 0 bases at V and 1 base at J, with 9 bases between the two ends. Here the CDR3 DNA reads TGCAGTGCTAGAGATTGGGCTAAGAACACTGAAGCTTTCTTT. Its translation: CSARDWAKNTEAFF.

This clonotype turned up a few times. The chain joins TRBV28 to TRBJ2-7, with 8 positions matching TRBD1. CDR1 is MDHEN and CDR2 is SYDVKM in the germline V gene. V was clipped by 5 bases and J by 12 bases; unmatched bases: 15. The CDR3 runs 14 residues. CDR3: CASSISGTGERGYF. CDR3 coding DNA: TGTGCCAGCAGTATCTCCGGGACAGGAGAAAGAGGGTACTTC.